The 22 T cell receptor beta chains listed next were all sequenced from one sample in a study of patients and donors after allogeneic stem cell transplantation. TCRdb passed the RT-PCR reads through MiXCR, listing each CDR3 protein once. The profile covers 410,000 or so distinct CDR3 sequences, with 16% appearing a single time and just over 7% taken by the ten largest. The sequencing input was blood, either unsorted or a sorted T cell fraction (not recorded which). These receptor sequences come from a human donor who was either an allogeneic HSCT recipient or a stem cell or donor lymphocyte infusion donor (not recorded which). It is not recorded whose cells these are; they may come from a transplant donor.

This clonotype was recorded at least ten times. The CDR3 is CASSSGYSGNTIYF. CDR3 DNA sequence: TGTGCCAGCAGTTCCGGATACTCTGGAAACACCATATATTTT. This rearrangement joins TRBV6-2 or TRBV6-3 to TRBJ1-3; D is ambiguous. The CDR3 contains 14 residues. Germline lookup yields CDR1 MNHEY and CDR2 SVGEGT. V dropped 4 bases and J dropped 0 bases, with 7 bases sitting between them.

This clonotype came up many times. The gene calls are TRBV29-1 and TRBJ2-3; the D gene is possibly TRBD2 (7 bases). The germline gives CDR1 SQVTM, CDR2 ANQGSEA. The CDR3 has 15 amino acids. V was trimmed by 6 bases and J by 4 bases, leaving 20 bases between them. This CDR3 reads CSVGRVGGGPDTQYF. Written as DNA, the CDR3 is TGCAGCGTGGGGAGAGTGGGAGGGGGTCCAGATACGCAGTATTTT.

This clonotype was recorded at least ten times. This chain uses TRBV6-2 or TRBV6-3 with TRBJ2-2; 7 bases agree with TRBD1. Germline V gene lookup returns CDR1 MNHEY and CDR2 SVGEGT. The V segment lost 3 bases and the J segment 4 bases; nucleotides outside the gene matches: 5. This CDR3 has 15 residues. DNA for the CDR3: TGTGCCAGCAGTTATTTGGCAGGGGGCACCGGGGAGCTGTTTTTT. The encoded protein is CASSYLAGGTGELFF.

This clonotype came up a few times. The chain employs TRBV6-1 and TRBJ1-2; D remains unclear. Per the germline V gene, CDR1 is MNHNS and CDR2 is SASEGT. Between the trimmed V and J ends, which lost 7 bases and 0 bases, there was a span of 15 bases. The CDR3 loop spans 15 amino acids. In DNA form, the CDR3 reads TGTGCCAGCAACCTCCGACGGGGAGCTAACTATGGCTACACCTTC. It codes for CASNLRRGANYGYTF.

This chain links TRBV27 with TRBJ2-1, with TRBD1 matching over 8 bases. Germline V gives CDR1 MNHEY, CDR2 SMNVEV (reference sequence). This CDR3 region has 15 residues. After removal of 6 bases from V and 8 bases from J, the junction contained 12 bases not matched to a gene. The CDR3 DNA reads as TGTGCCAGCAGGCACCGGGACAGGTTTAACCATGAGCAGTTCTTC. Translation gives CASRHRDRFNHEQFF.

This clonotype was picked up a small number of times. This rearrangement joins TRBV15 to TRBJ2-7; D remains unclear. With 5 bases removed from V and 3 bases from J, the gap between germline ends came to 14 bases. CDR1 is LNHNV and CDR2 is YYDKDF in the germline V gene (reference sequence). The CDR3 has 14 residues. The CDR3 nucleotides are TGTGCCACCAGCCCCCGTTCCGAAGGCTACGAGCAGTACTTC. As protein: CATSPRSEGYEQYF. Looking up the rest from reference TRBV15 and TRBJ2-7 gives the full variable domain: DAMVIQNPRYQVTQFGKPVTLSCSQTLNHNVMYWYQQKSSQAPKLLFHYYDKDFNNEADTPDNFQSRRPNTSFCFLDIRSPGLGDTAMYLCATSPRSEGYEQYFGPGTRLTVT.

The chain combines TRBV2 with TRBJ2-1; a possible D gene is TRBD1 (6 bases). The V gene lost 6 bases and the J gene lost 2 bases, with 8 bases spanning the gap. Germline assignment: CDR1 SNHLY and CDR2 FYNNEI. This CDR3 is built from 13 residues. The CDR3 nucleotides read TGTGCCAGCAGGGACAGCCCCTACAATGAGCAGTTCTTC. As protein: CASRDSPYNEQFF.

The rearrangement links TRBV4-3 to TRBJ2-7; D unclear. Germline loops: CDR1 LGHNA, CDR2 YSLEER. The CDR3 covers 15 residues. Deletions cut 1 base from V and 5 bases from J, with 15 bases between. The CDR3 loop is CASSQASWQIDEQYF. The CDR3 DNA sequence: TGCGCCAGCAGCCAAGCTTCTTGGCAGATCGACGAGCAGTACTTC.

This clonotype has more than one count but fewer than ten. V gene TRBV2 combines with J gene TRBJ1-5; TRBD1 agrees at 9 bases. This CDR3 has 14 residues. The V gene's germline CDR1 is SNHLY and CDR2 FYNNEI. V shed 2 bases and J 6 bases; nucleotides not matched to a gene: 2. CDR3 in amino acids: CASSETGGFQPQHF. CDR3 nucleotide sequence: TGTGCCAGCAGTGAAACAGGGGGCTTTCAGCCCCAGCATTTT.

This clonotype was recorded a few times. This chain uses TRBV28 with TRBJ2-1; D is uncertain. Germline-derived CDR1 and CDR2 are MDHEN and SYDVKM. There are 13 residues in the CDR3. The germline V and J ends were trimmed by 6 bases and 10 bases, with 16 bases remaining between them. CDR3 residues: CASRRVEVAEQFF. CDR3 DNA sequence: TGTGCCAGCAGAAGGGTAGAGGTCGCCGAGCAGTTCTTC.

This clonotype showed up just a few times. The rearrangement uses TRBV9 and TRBJ2-7, with D possibly being TRBD1 (6 bases). CDR3 length equals 17 residues. Trimming removed 4 bases from V and 6 bases from J, with 26 bases in between. Germline CDR1 reads SGDLS; CDR2 reads YYNGEE. The CDR3 region is CASSISHEGQLRGEQYF. CDR3 bases: TGTGCCAGCAGCATCTCGCATGAGGGACAATTAAGAGGCGAGCAGTACTTC. The full variable domain, in which reference TRBV9 and TRBJ2-7 provide the parts outside the CDR3, is DSGVTQTPKHLITATGQRVTLRCSPRSGDLSVYWYQQSLDQGLQFLIQYYNGEERAKGNILERFSAQQFPDLHSELNLSSLELGDSALYFCASSISHEGQLRGEQYFGPGTRLTVT.

In its sample, this clonotype was seen many times. V usage is TRBV7-9 and J usage is TRBJ1-2; D call uncertain. The CDR3 totals 13 residues. Germline V gives CDR1 SEHNR, CDR2 FQNEAQ (reference sequence). Deletions cut 4 bases from V and 4 bases from J, with 10 bases between. CDR3 amino acids: CASSWAYAYGYTF. As DNA, the CDR3 is TGTGCCAGCAGCTGGGCCTACGCCTATGGCTACACCTTC.

J is TRBJ2-7 and V is TRBV24-1; no clear D. Germline V gene lookup returns CDR1 KGHDR and CDR2 SFDVKD. Trimming took off 5 bases at V and 2 bases at J, with 9 bases between the two ends. The CDR3 consists of 13 residues. CDR3 in amino acids: CATSGGQTYEQYF. The CDR3 DNA reads TGTGCCACCAGTGGAGGCCAGACCTACGAGCAGTACTTC.

The count of this clonotype is one. The V gene is TRBV5-5, the J gene TRBJ2-7; perhaps TRBD1 as D (6 bases). V was cut by 0 bases and J by 0 bases, with 10 bases left in between. CDR1 SGHKS and CDR2 YYEKEE come from the germline V gene (reference sequence). The CDR3 extends over 15 amino acids. CDR3 DNA sequence: TGTGCCAGCAGCTTGGAGGGGACAAACTCCTACGAGCAGTACTTC. Protein product: CASSLEGTNSYEQYF.

This clonotype turned up a few times. This rearrangement joins TRBV9 to TRBJ2-7, with a tentative D call TRBD2 (6 bases). With 4 bases removed from V and 1 base from J, the gap between germline ends came to 18 bases. The CDR3 extends over 16 amino acids. Germline CDR1 and CDR2: SGDLS and YYNGEE. In DNA, the CDR3 is TGTGCCAGCAGCCCCCGTACCGGGACTCGATCCTACGAGCAGTACTTC. Translation gives CASSPRTGTRSYEQYF.

The chain links TRBV19 to TRBJ1-5, with D tentatively TRBD1 (5 bases). Deletions cut 6 bases from V and 6 bases from J, with 18 bases between. Germline values: CDR1 LNHDA, CDR2 SQIVND (reference sequence). The CDR3 has 15 residues. As DNA, the CDR3 is TGTGCCAGTAGCCTTACGGGGCAGGGAGTTCAGCCCCAGCATTTT. Its protein product is CASSLTGQGVQPQHF.

This clonotype was seen a handful of times. The J gene is TRBJ2-5, the V gene TRBV5-1; 8 nucleotides line up with TRBD1. The CDR3 consists of 14 residues. The V gene end was trimmed by 4 bases and the J gene end by 2 bases; junction bases not matched to a gene: 4. CDR1 is SGHRS and CDR2 is YFSETQ in the germline V gene. CDR3 nucleotide sequence: TGCGCCAGCAGCCGGACAGGGAAGCAAGAGACCCAGTACTTC. Translating gives CASSRTGKQETQYF.

This clonotype was detected many times. One end of the junction varies from germline; a read error may be responsible. The genes are TRBV7-7 and TRBJ2-1; 7 nucleotides agree with TRBD1. CDR3 length equals 15 residues. Per germline, CDR1 SSHAT and CDR2 FNYEAQ (reference sequence). CDR3 nucleotides: TGTGCTAGCAGCTACCGGGACAGCCCCTACAATGAGCAGTTCTTC. Encoded protein: CASSYRDSPYNEQFF.

This sequence joins TRBV3-1 and TRBJ2-5; 8 nucleotides match TRBD1. This CDR3 comprises 14 residues. V lost 5 bases and J lost 5; bases outside the gene matches: 7. Germline V lookup: CDR1 LGHDT, CDR2 YNNKEL (reference sequence). This CDR3 is CASSDLGQGETQYF. In nucleotides, the CDR3 is TGTGCCAGCAGCGACCTCGGACAGGGTGAGACCCAGTACTTC.

This clonotype was found many times. The J gene is TRBJ2-1, the V gene TRBV15; the match to TRBD1 covers 7 bases. After removal of 0 bases from V and 0 bases from J, the junction contained 11 bases not matched to a gene. Looked up from germline, CDR1 is LNHNV and CDR2 is YYDKDF (reference sequence). The CDR3 is 19 amino acids. DNA for the CDR3: TGTGCCACCAGCAGAGATGTCCCGCACAGGGGTAGCTCCTACAATGAGCAGTTCTTC. Residues: CATSRDVPHRGSSYNEQFF.

This clonotype was seen ten or more times. The chain has TRBV9 and TRBJ2-3; D could derive from TRBD1 or TRBD2 (6 bases each). V was shortened by 0 bases and J by 5 bases, with 10 bases between the two germline ends. The CDR3 has 14 amino acids. From germline, CDR1 is SGDLS and CDR2 YYNGEE. The CDR3 region is CASSVVGGKDTQYF. The CDR3 region has the DNA TGTGCCAGCAGCGTAGTGGGGGGCAAAGATACGCAGTATTTT.

The V call is TRBV18, the J call TRBJ1-1, with unresolved D. There are 13 residues in the CDR3. CDR1 and CDR2 from the germline V gene are KGHSH and LQKENI. The V end was cut by 2 bases, the J end by 0 bases, with 4 bases between. The CDR3, as DNA: TGTGCCAGCTCACCAATATTGAACACTGAAGCTTTCTTT. Its translation is CASSPILNTEAFF.